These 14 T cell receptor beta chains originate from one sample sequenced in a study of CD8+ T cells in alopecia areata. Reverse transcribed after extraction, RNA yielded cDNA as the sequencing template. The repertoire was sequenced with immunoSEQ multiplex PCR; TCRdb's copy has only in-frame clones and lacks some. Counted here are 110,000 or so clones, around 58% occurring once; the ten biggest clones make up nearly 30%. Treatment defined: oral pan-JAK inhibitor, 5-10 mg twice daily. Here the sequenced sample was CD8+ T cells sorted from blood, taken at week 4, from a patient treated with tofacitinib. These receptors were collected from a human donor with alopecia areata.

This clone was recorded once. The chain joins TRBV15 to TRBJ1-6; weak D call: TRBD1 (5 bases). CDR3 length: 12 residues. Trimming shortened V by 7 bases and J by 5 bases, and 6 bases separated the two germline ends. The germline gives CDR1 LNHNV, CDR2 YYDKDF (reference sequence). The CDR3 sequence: CATKGNNSPLHF. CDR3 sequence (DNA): TGTGCCACCAAGGGGAATAATTCACCCCTCCACTTT.

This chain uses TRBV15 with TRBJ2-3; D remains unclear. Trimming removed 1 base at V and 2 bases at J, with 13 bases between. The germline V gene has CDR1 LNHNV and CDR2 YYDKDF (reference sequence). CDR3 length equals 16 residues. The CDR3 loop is CATSRGEGRITDTQYF. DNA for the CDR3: TGTGCCACCAGCAGAGGTGAAGGGCGGATCACAGATACGCAGTATTTT.

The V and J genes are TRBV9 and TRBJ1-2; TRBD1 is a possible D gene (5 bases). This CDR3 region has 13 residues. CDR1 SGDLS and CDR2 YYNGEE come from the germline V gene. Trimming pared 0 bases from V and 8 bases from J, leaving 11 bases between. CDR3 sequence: CASSVVGRDGYTF. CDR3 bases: TGTGCCAGCAGCGTAGTGGGACGAGACGGCTACACCTTC.

CDR3 sequence: CSVAGLAFSYNEQFF. The CDR3 DNA follows: TGCAGCGTAGCGGGACTAGCCTTCTCCTACAATGAGCAGTTCTTC. The V and J genes are TRBV29-1 and TRBJ2-1; 9 bases are a match to TRBD2. CDR1 and CDR2 (germline): SQVTM, ANQGSEA. The ends lost 6 bases at V and 0 bases at J; junction bases unmatched: 6. The CDR3 is made up of 15 amino acids.

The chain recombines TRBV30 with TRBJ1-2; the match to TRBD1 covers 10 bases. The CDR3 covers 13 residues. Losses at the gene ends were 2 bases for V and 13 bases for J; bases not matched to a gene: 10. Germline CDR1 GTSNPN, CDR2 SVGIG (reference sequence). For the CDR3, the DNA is TGTGCCTGGAGTCCCGGGACAGGGGCCCCGATCACCTTC. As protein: CAWSPGTGAPITF.

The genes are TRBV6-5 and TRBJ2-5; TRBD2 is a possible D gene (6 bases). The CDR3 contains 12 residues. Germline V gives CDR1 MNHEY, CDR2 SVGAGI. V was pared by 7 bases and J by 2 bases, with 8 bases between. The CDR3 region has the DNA TGTGCCAGCATGGCGGGGCAAGAGACCCAGTACTTC. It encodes CASMAGQETQYF.

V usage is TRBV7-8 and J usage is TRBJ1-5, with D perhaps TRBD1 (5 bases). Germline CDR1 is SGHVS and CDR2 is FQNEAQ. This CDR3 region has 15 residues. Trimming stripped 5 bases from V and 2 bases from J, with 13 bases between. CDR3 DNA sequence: TGTGCCAGCAGCCAGACCGGGGCCCGCAATCAGCCCCAGCATTTT. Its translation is CASSQTGARNQPQHF. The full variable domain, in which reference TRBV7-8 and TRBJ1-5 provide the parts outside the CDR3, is GAGVSQSPRYKVAKRGQDVALRCDPISGHVSLFWYQQALGQGPEFLTYFQNEAQLDKSGLPSDRFFAERPEGSVSTLKIQRTQQEDSAVYLCASSQTGARNQPQHFGDGTRLSIL.

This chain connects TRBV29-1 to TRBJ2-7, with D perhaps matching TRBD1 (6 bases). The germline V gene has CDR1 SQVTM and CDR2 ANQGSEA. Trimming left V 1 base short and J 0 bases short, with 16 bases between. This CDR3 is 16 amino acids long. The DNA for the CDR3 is TGCAGCGTTGAAGGGTCTAAGGGGGTTGACTCCTACGAGCAGTACTTC. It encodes CSVEGSKGVDSYEQYF.

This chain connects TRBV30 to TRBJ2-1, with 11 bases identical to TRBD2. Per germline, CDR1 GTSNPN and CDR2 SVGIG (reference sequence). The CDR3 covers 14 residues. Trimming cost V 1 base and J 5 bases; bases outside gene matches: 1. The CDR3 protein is CAWSETSGDNEQFF. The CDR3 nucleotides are TGTGCCTGGAGTGAGACTAGCGGGGACAATGAGCAGTTCTTC. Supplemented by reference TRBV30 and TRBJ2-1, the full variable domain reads SQTIHQWPATLVQPVGSPLSLECTVEGTSNPNLYWYRQAAGRGLQLLFYSVGIGQISSEVPQNLSASRPQDRQFILSSKKLLLSDSGFYLCAWSETSGDNEQFFGPGTRLTVL.

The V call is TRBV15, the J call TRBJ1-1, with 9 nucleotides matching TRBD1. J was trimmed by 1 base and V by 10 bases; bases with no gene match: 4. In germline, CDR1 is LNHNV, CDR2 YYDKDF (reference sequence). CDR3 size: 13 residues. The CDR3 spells CASRQGGNTEAFF. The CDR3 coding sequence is TGTGCCAGCCGACAGGGGGGGAACACTGAAGCTTTCTTT.

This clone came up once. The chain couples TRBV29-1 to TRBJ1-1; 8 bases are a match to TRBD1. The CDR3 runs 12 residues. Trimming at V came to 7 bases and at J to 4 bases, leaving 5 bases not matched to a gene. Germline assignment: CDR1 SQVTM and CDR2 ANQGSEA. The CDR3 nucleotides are TGCAGCGCTGGGACAGGATCCACTGAAGCTTTCTTT. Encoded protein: CSAGTGSTEAFF.

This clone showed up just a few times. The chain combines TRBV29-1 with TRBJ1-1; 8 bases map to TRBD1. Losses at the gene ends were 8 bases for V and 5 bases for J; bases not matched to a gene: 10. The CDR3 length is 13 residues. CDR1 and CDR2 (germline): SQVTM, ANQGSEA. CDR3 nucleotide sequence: TGCAGCTCCCAGACAGGGGAGAGTACTGAAGCTTTCTTT. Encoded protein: CSSQTGESTEAFF.

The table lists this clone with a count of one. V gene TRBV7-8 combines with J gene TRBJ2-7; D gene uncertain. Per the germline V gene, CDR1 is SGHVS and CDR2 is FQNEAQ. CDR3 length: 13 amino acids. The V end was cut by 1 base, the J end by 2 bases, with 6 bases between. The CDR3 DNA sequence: TGTGCCAGCAGCTTAGTATCCCCCTACGAGCAGTACTTC. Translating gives CASSLVSPYEQYF.

CDR3 protein: CSVRTEDAEAFF. The CDR3 nucleotides are TGCAGCGTTAGGACAGAGGACGCTGAAGCTTTCTTT. The chain joins TRBV29-1 to TRBJ1-1; D is possibly TRBD1 (6 bases). This CDR3 has 12 amino acids. V lost 5 bases to trimming and J lost 6 bases, with 13 bases between them. Germline CDR1 and CDR2: SQVTM and ANQGSEA.